This T cell receptor beta chain originates from a study of beta chain features in type 1 diabetes. Study observations and caveats: More deletions and fewer insertions at VDJ junctions were seen in type 1 diabetes patients.

On this clone: The target antigen is unknown.

Isolated RNA was reverse transcribed in full, so expressed TCRB transcripts were sequenced. The average read count of naive, central memory and regulatory T cell samples was a few million. TCRdb's table, derived via immunoSEQ multiplex PCR, lists solely in-frame clones and lacks some. The sample contains about 350,000 clones, about 20% of which appear only once. The V and J ends lost 4 bases and 2 bases, in that order; junction bases with no gene match: 4. The length of the CDR3 is 15 residues. Germline CDR1 reads SGHRS; CDR2 reads YFSETQ. This chain connects TRBV5-1 to TRBJ2-3, with 10 bases identical to TRBD2. The specimen sequenced was naive CD4+ T cells from blood. The clonotype was recovered from a woman between 18 and 29 years old in good health. CDR3 in amino acids: CASSRTSGTTDTQYF. For the CDR3, the DNA is TGCGCCAGCAGCCGAACTAGCGGGACCACAGATACGCAGTATTTT.